The clone carrying this T cell receptor (beta chain) has a handful of counts. Its antigen is unknown. This entry comes from a study of PD-1 blockade in classical Hodgkin lymphoma. CDR3 length: 14 amino acids. Trimming left V 8 bases short and J 0 bases short, with 11 bases between. Germline CDR1 SEHNR, CDR2 FQNEAQ (reference sequence). Profiled with immunoSEQ multiplex PCR; TCRdb holds only in-frame clones, not every one. The data show 45,000 to 50,000 clones, over 70% seen once. All patients relapsed after autologous stem cell transplantation, and brentuximab vedotin exposure varied. General study points: Newly diagnosed patients reportedly trailed healthy donors in baseline TCR diversity.

Material: peripheral blood mononuclear cells (PBMCs), obtained before the second cycle of nivolumab. This TCR derives from a human donor with classical Hodgkin lymphoma. The chain is built from TRBV7-9 and TRBJ1-5; TRBD1 might be the D (5 bases). CDR3 amino acids: CASQGVDSNQPQHF. The CDR3 DNA sequence: TGTGCCAGCCAAGGGGTAGATAGCAATCAGCCCCAGCATTTT.